This T cell receptor (beta chain) was sequenced during a study of blood T cell repertoires in COVID-19. TCRdb keeps only in-frame clones here, not all; method: immunoSEQ multiplex PCR. Found here are 380,000 or so clones, roughly 90% of them singletons; the top ten hold about 0.89%. This CDR3 comprises 15 residues. Deletions cut 0 bases from V and 5 bases from J, with 13 bases between. The V gene's germline CDR1 is LGHDT and CDR2 YNNKEL (reference sequence). The sequence was collected from a woman aged 25 to 45 with acute COVID-19. Sequencing was done on a sample of PBMCs or T cells enriched from blood (not recorded which). The gene calls are TRBV3-1 (or the pseudogene TRBV3-2) and TRBJ1-1; maybe TRBD1 (6 bases). CDR3 loop: CASSQDGGGGTEAFF. As DNA, the CDR3 is TGTGCCAGCAGCCAAGATGGGGGGGGCGGGACTGAAGCTTTCTTT.